This TCR beta chain was sequenced during a study of cytomegalovirus exposure and HLA in healthy donors. Whole-study results and caveats: There were some public TCRs occurring in many donors, but most TCR sequences were rare.

With regard to this clone: Its specificity is not known.

CDR1 is MDHEN, CDR2 SYDVKM, per germline. Trimming removed 2 bases from V and 5 bases from J, with 7 bases in between. The CDR3 spans 13 residues. 60 Vbeta and 13 Jbeta primers were used in PCR. Assay used: immunoSEQ multiplex PCR; TCRdb lists only in-frame clones, some missing. The repertoire consists of roughly 130,000 clones, with 50% to 75% occurring once and the leading ten covering less than 9%. The sequence came from a woman aged 40 to 50 in good health and CMV-seropositive. The V gene is TRBV28, the J gene TRBJ1-5, with D hard to call. The sample comprised PBMCs. The CDR3 DNA sequence: TGTGCCAGCAGTTTAGCCGAGGATCAGCCCCAGCATTTT. Translated, it gives CASSLAEDQPQHF.